The TCR beta chain described here comes from a study of cytomegalovirus exposure and HLA in healthy donors (TCRdb year 2017). Study-wide context: An earlier analysis of approximately 640 of the donors reported 250 to 350 Gb of sequence data and more than 90 million unique TCR beta sequences from approximately 180 million T cells. About 300 gigabases of sequencing data and tens of millions of unique TCR sequences were included in an early release covering about 700 HLA-typed donors. Of the approximately 400 genotyped donors, 81% were placed in the genetic ancestry cluster associated with self-reported Caucasian donors. The study was designed to test whether signatures of past pathogen exposure could be identified by cataloging public T cell receptors. Using immunosequencing, the study profiled T cell repertoires from about 620 subjects and related those repertoires to cytomegalovirus serostatus. In addition to the first cohort of about 650 subjects, a separate validation cohort of 130 or so different subjects was used. The study combined high-throughput TCR immunosequencing, statistical association of individual TCRs with disease status, and machine learning to predict cytomegalovirus infection status. A later analysis re-analyzed previously published TCR beta repertoires from 500 to 700 donors and added high-resolution HLA genotyping to study TCR occurrence patterns. The later analysis used no new phenotypic data to find candidate immune exposures, relying instead on TCR beta sequences and their occurrence across donors. To decide whether each TCR beta V gene segment behaved as functional or pseudogenic, an earlier analysis of some 600 of the donors relied on high-throughput TCR beta sequencing. Donor age, sex, ethnicity and CMV serostatus were collected together with the repertoire data. A later genetic analysis used genome-wide SNP genotypes for about three fifths of the roughly 700 donors, treating that subset as a discovery cohort. Every repertoire in the discovery cohort had been generated on one and the same sequencing platform. Both class I and class II loci were covered by HLA typing, at four-digit resolution. Typing coverage differed by locus: A, B, C, DRB1 and DQB1 were typed in about 620-630 donors, DQA1 in 500 to 550, DPA1 in 600 to 610, and DPB1 in 472. A handful of DR-DQ haplotypes were handled as single units for association and clustering because linkage in the cohort was strong. On average, about 200,000 unique TCR beta nucleotide sequences were sequenced per donor among some 420 genotyped donors of the cohort, with 15% to 20% of those sequences being non-productive.

The cohort comprised some 680 healthy bone marrow donors. At the time of sampling, every cohort member was nominally healthy, though immune exposures that went unrecorded were likely present. The donor was CMV seropositive and belonged to the group of around 300 seropositive cohort members. Each donor provided a peripheral blood sample, and peripheral blood mononuclear cells were used for TCR beta sequencing. Genomic DNA extraction from the blood cell samples was performed with the Qiagen DNeasy Blood Extraction Kit. Results and caveats for the whole study, not just this receptor: A later analysis associated approximately 17,000 TCR beta sequences with specific HLA alleles at a false discovery rate of 0.05. In a later analysis, most CMV-associated TCR beta chains were found to appear HLA-restricted, with HLA associations seemingly driven largely by CMV exposure. According to a later genetic analysis, donors in an Asian-associated ancestry cluster had fewer N-insertions in productive TCRs than the approximately 650-donor mean. Several of the top co-occurrence clusters appeared to be linked to parvovirus B19, influenza, CMV and Epstein-Barr virus, according to a later analysis. Assigning TCR associations to individual alleles was difficult when HLA alleles, especially DR and DQ, strongly co-occurred. A few of the identified cytomegalovirus-associated TCR beta chains were confirmed in vitro to be specific for cytomegalovirus antigens. A further reported finding was that TCR beta sequences accurately predicted the HLA-A and HLA-B alleles for most subjects in the first cohort. In a later analysis, HLA-associated TCR beta chains showed more clonal expansion and lower generation probabilities than non-associated chains that were equally common. In an earlier analysis of approximately 600 of the donors, most TCR beta V segments were observed in productive rearrangements about 90% or about 30% of the time, broadly matching IMGT annotations. A cluster of highly shared sequence variants was judged likely to represent a technical artifact of the sequencing pipeline. It was suggested by the authors that the approach could potentially be generalized to other disease states and immunological phenotypes. The study listed 150 to 200 TCR beta chains as associated with cytomegalovirus. The cohort was sequenced for TCR beta chains only, and without alpha or paired-chain data the features that could be detected were limited. Sequencing depth was assumed to be roughly uniform across donors in the presence/absence analyses, though that assumption may not hold. Because HLA typing was unavailable for some donors at each locus, only the typed subset was used in association tests. Across donors, most TCR sequences were observed very rarely, whereas some public TCRs were present in many individuals. In a later analysis, TCR association rates were found to vary across HLA loci, with the most associated TCRs seen for DRB1 alleles and the fewest for HLA-C alleles. Some IMGT-functional V segments, including TRBV6-2 and TRBV6-3, could not be distinguished by the 87-base-pair reads and were therefore excluded. The classifier was reported to diagnose cytomegalovirus status with high specificity and sensitivity in both the original cohort and the validation cohort. Linkage disequilibrium might explain the correlated functional status among segregating V segments, but an unknown experimental factor could not be ruled out. Seventeen rarely observed V segments, including chromosome 9 orphons, were excluded from the earlier analysis of 550 to 700 of the donors because counts were too low. Immune exposure information for the cohort was limited to CMV serostatus. A later genetic analysis associated a missense DCLRE1C variant with V-gene and J-gene trimming of TCR beta chains, and an independent cohort replicated the association.

Library method: the immunoSEQ multiplex PCR assay. For the multiplex PCR, a mixture combining 60 forward primers for TCR Vbeta segments and 13 reverse primers for TCR Jbeta segments was used. The CDR3 region of rearranged TCR beta genes was amplified from genomic DNA with a multiplex PCR assay. The amplified TCR beta libraries were sequenced on the Illumina HiSeq System as 87-base-pair reads. Turning to the authors' computational methods: A later analysis counted approximately 76 million unique TCR beta chains across the 666 repertoires, and 10 million to 12 million of these chains were shared by at least two donors. Raw reads were error-corrected and collapsed into unique sequences with a nearest-neighbor algorithm that merged closely related sequences to remove PCR and sequencing errors. V, D and J gene segments were assigned by aligning CDR3 sequences to IMGT reference sequences. For a sequence to be retained, at least a six-nucleotide match to both a V gene segment and a J gene segment was required. A rearrangement was called productive if the CDR3 had no stop codons and remained in frame with V and J, and every other rearrangement was called non-productive. CDR3 was defined by IMGT convention, running from the second conserved V-encoded cysteine to the conserved J-encoded phenylalanine. In an earlier analysis of more than 550 of the donors, sequences lacking an unambiguous match to a single V gene segment were excluded. An earlier analysis of around 600 of the donors classified V segments as functional when productive rearrangements were above 56.7% and as segregating when the standard deviation between donors was above 5%. To diagnose cytomegalovirus status from the catalog of TCR beta chain sequences, a statistical classification framework was built. In a later analysis, V and J genes were assigned by comparing TCR nucleotide sequences against IMGT/GENE-DB human TR gene sequences. The TCRdist pipeline was used in a later analysis to assign CDR3 sequences and most-parsimonious VDJ recombination scenarios. In a later analysis, each TCR beta chain was defined by its CDR3 amino acid sequence together with its V-gene family, and reads lacking a unique V-gene family were excluded. As a way to deal with suspected cross-contamination and a sequencing artifact, a later analysis dropped 640 or so nucleotide sequences that were highly shared and had low generation probability. In a later analysis, a clonal expansion index was calculated for each public chain from normalized within-repertoire ranks of inferred template counts. In a later analysis, generation probabilities were computed using a VDJ recombination model fitted to out-of-frame rearrangements, and the results were checked against IGoR. Hypergeometric tests were used in a later analysis to score TCR-TCR, TCR-HLA and TCR-CMV co-occurrence, with a repertoire-size bias correction applied to the TCR pairs. To estimate false discovery rates, a later analysis permuted the HLA or CMV assignments 20 times. In a later analysis, co-occurring TCRs were grouped using DBSCAN, with TCRdist sequence similarity added in when clustering inside HLA-allele-positive subsets. For co-occurrence clustering, repertoires with fewer than 30,000 or more than 120,000 public chains were excluded, along with about five repertoires with anomalous nucleotide sharing. Drawn from immuneACCESS, this table holds only the in-frame rearrangements with V and J called that TCRdb kept. Clones are partly lost; checked studies trace under half to an unresolved V gene and leave the rest unexplained. For V, J and clone size, that table is used; D and trimming come from the DNA. The table for this sample lists 60,000 to 65,000 clones; roughly 75% of them were counted only once. The top ten clones comprise approximately 20% of the sample.

The CDR1 and CDR2 encoded by the germline V gene are SGHVS and FNYEAQ. Taken from cysteine to phenylalanine, the CDR3 has 14 residues. The entry retains the CDR3 DNA only, 42 bases that are in frame from base 1. About this clone: Its antigen has not been determined. The junction does not match germline at one end; this may be a read error.

The rearranged chain carries TRBV7-6 and TRBJ2-3; the D gene cannot be resolved reliably. This clonotype was obtained from a woman in her 40s in good health and CMV-seropositive. Material: PBMCs. DNA sequence: TGTGCCGGCAGCTTAGATACTCGCACAGATACGCAGTATTTT. This codes for CAGSLDTRTDTQYF. Joined to the reference TRBV7-6 and TRBJ2-3 proteins, this CDR3 gives the full variable domain: GAGVSQSPRYKVTKRGQDVALRCDPISGHVSLYWYRQALGQGPEFLTYFNYEAQQDKSGLPNDRFSAERPEGSISTLTIQRTEQRDSAMYRCAGSLDTRTDTQYFGPGTRLTVL.